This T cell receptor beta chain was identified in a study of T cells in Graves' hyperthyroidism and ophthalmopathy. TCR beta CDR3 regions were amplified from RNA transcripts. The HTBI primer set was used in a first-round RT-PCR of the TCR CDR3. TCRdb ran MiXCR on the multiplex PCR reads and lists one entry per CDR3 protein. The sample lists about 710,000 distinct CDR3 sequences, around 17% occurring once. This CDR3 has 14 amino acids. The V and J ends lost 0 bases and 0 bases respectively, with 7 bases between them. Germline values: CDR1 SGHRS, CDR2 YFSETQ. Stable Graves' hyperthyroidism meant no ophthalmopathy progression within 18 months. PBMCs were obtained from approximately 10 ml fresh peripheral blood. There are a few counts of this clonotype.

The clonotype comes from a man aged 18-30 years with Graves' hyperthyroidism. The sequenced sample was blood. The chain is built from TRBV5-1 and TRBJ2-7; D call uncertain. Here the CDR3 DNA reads TGCGCCAGCAGCTTGGGCTCAGTCTCCTACGAGCAGTACTTC. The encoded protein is CASSLGSVSYEQYF. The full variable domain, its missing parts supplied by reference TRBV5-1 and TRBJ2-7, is KAGVTQTPRYLIKTRGQQVTLSCSPISGHRSVSWYQQTPGQGLQFLFEYFSETQRNKGNFPGRFSGRQFSNSRSEMNVSTLELGDSALYLCASSLGSVSYEQYFGPGTRLTVT.